The 18 T cell receptor beta chains given below trace back to one sample, sequenced in a study of monozygotic twins with inflammatory bowel disease. TCRdb reprocessed the 5' RACE reads and reports one entry per CDR3 protein, with no DNA. The specimen's table records some 400,000 distinct CDR3 sequences. Sequencing input: blood. The receptors come from a human donor with ulcerative colitis or Crohn's disease, or a healthy co-twin of an affected twin (not recorded which).

The rearrangement uses TRBV10-3 and TRBJ2-4; TCRdb's D call, TRBD2, is unchecked because there is no DNA. The CDR3 sequence is 15 residues long. CDR1 ENHRY and CDR2 SYGVKD come from the germline V gene. The CDR3 spells CAISEREGAKNIQYF.

This rearrangement joins TRBV28 to TRBJ1-5; lacking DNA, the TRBD1 call made by TCRdb goes unchecked. Germline CDR1 and CDR2: MDHEN and SYDVKM. This CDR3 comprises 16 residues. The CDR3 reads CASIRGGTGGNQPQHF.

The CDR3 loop is CASSYGGGPNTGELFF. The rearrangement uses TRBV5-1 and TRBJ2-2; TCRdb's D call, TRBD1, is unchecked because there is no DNA. The germline CDR1 and CDR2 sequences are SGHRS and YFSETQ. The CDR3 consists of 16 residues.

The rearrangement links TRBV4-2 to TRBJ2-1; TCRdb outputs TRBD2, but without DNA this stays unchecked. CDR1 LGHNA and CDR2 YNFKEQ come from the germline V gene. CDR3 length: 18 residues. The CDR3 here is CASSQERASGGPWNEQFF.

V usage is TRBV25-1 and J usage is TRBJ2-7; with no DNA, the TCRdb D assignment of TRBD1 cannot be verified. This CDR3 is 13 amino acids long. The germline V gene encodes CDR1 MGHDK and CDR2 SYGVNS. The CDR3 is CASSETGEGEQYF.

The V and J genes are TRBV7-2 and TRBJ1-6; TCRdb's D call of TRBD1 is untestable without DNA. This CDR3 comprises 15 residues. Germline V gene lookup returns CDR1 SGHTA and CDR2 FQGNSA. The CDR3 sequence: CASSIGTGYSSPLHF.

J is TRBJ2-7 and V is TRBV3-1; TCRdb proposes TRBD2, but this gene call is untestable without DNA. CDR1 LGHDT and CDR2 YNNKEL come from the germline V gene (reference sequence). The CDR3 loop spans 15 amino acids. CDR3: CASRDTSGGHYEQYF.

The J gene is TRBJ1-6, the V gene TRBV6-6; TCRdb indicates TRBD1, and absent DNA this call remains unverified. The CDR3 spans 14 residues. CDR1 MNHNY and CDR2 SVGAGI come from the germline V gene (reference sequence). The CDR3 loop is CASRKDRTNSPLHF.

The genes are TRBV20-1 and TRBJ1-1. CDR3 length: 11 residues. The germline CDR1 and CDR2 sequences are DFQATT and SNEGSKA (reference sequence). The CDR3 loop is CSARKDTEAFF.

V usage is TRBV20-1 and J usage is TRBJ2-1; TCRdb outputs TRBD2, but without DNA this stays unchecked. Germline-derived CDR1 and CDR2 are DFQATT and SNEGSKA (reference sequence). This CDR3 is built from 15 residues. The CDR3 sequence is CSARASSSRFDEQFF.

The rearrangement uses TRBV7-9 and TRBJ2-1; the D call of TRBD1 rests on TCRdb alone, since no DNA is present to check it. Germline loops: CDR1 SEHNR, CDR2 FQNEAQ (reference sequence). This CDR3 contains 16 residues. CDR3 residues: CASSFRPRDSYNEQFF. The variable domain in full, with the rest retrieved from reference TRBV7-9 and TRBJ2-1, is DTGVSQNPRHKITKRGQNVTFRCDPISEHNRLYWYRQTLGQGPEFLTYFQNEAQLEKSRLLSDRFSAERPKGSFSTLEIQRTEQGDSAMYLCASSFRPRDSYNEQFFGPGTRLTVL.

The V gene is TRBV4-3, the J gene TRBJ1-5. The CDR3 extends over 13 amino acids. Germline loops: CDR1 LGHNA, CDR2 YSLEER. CDR3 protein: CASSQDADKPQHF.

This sequence joins TRBV20-1 and TRBJ1-1; lacking DNA, the TRBD1 call made by TCRdb goes unchecked. Germline CDR1 DFQATT, CDR2 SNEGSKA (reference sequence). CDR3 length equals 13 residues. The chain's CDR3 is CSARQGVNTEAFF.

The gene calls are TRBV19 and TRBJ1-5; TCRdb names TRBD1, which stays unverified in the absence of DNA. There are 14 residues in the CDR3. In germline, CDR1 is LNHDA, CDR2 SQIVND (reference sequence). CDR3 in amino acids: CASSRPEGNQPQHF.

The chain recombines TRBV7-2 with TRBJ2-7. Germline V gene sequence: CDR1 SGHTA, CDR2 FQGNSA. The CDR3 covers 13 residues. CDR3: CASSPSEVYEQYF.

The CDR3 is CASSLELAGVEQYF. The rearrangement joins TRBV5-1 to TRBJ2-7; TCRdb selects TRBD1, and the lack of DNA leaves this call unchecked. Germline V gene data show CDR1 as SGHRS and CDR2 as YFSETQ. This CDR3 spans 14 amino acids.

This chain connects TRBV4-1 to TRBJ2-2; TCRdb's D call, TRBD1, is unchecked because there is no DNA. In germline, CDR1 is MGHRA, CDR2 YSYEKL. The CDR3 runs 18 residues. This CDR3 is CASSQDGSGGSNTGELFF.

The chain carries TRBV5-6 and TRBJ2-3; TCRdb returns TRBD1, unconfirmable since there is no DNA. The germline CDR1 and CDR2 sequences are SGHDT and YYEEEE. The CDR3 spans 15 residues. CDR3 residues: CASSPGLGDTDTQYF.